The sequence of this TCR beta chain was determined in a study of long-term antiretroviral therapy in people with HIV. V was clipped by 5 bases and J by 2 bases, with 15 bases between them. The CDR3 is 15 amino acids. Germline CDR1 LNHDA, CDR2 SQIVND (reference sequence). immunoSEQ v3.0 was run at survey level. TCRdb's copy holds only in-frame clones and misses some; the assay was immunoSEQ multiplex PCR. The data contain some 22,000 clones, around four fifths of them singletons. The sample here was unsorted PBMCs, taken 1.6 years after starting antiretroviral therapy. The rearrangement joins TRBV19 to TRBJ1-2, with a weak D call TRBD1 (5 bases). The clonotype was recovered from a middle-aged man with HIV. The CDR3 region is CASSPDTQLNYGYTF. CDR3 DNA sequence: TGTGCCAGTAGTCCGGACACCCAGCTGAACTATGGCTACACCTTC. Based on the CDR3 plus reference TRBV19 and TRBJ1-2, the full variable domain is DGGITQSPKYLFRKEGQNVTLSCEQNLNHDAMYWYRQDPGQGLRLIYYSQIVNDFQKGDIAEGYSVSREKKESFPLTVTSAQKNPTAFYLCASSPDTQLNYGYTFGSGTRLTVV.